This T cell receptor beta chain was identified during a study of cytomegalovirus exposure and HLA in healthy donors. From germline, CDR1 is GTSNPN and CDR2 SVGIG (reference sequence). J lost 8 bases, V lost 7 bases, and 15 bases had no gene match. CDR3 length: 16 amino acids. Vbeta (60) and Jbeta (13) primers were used in the PCR. Assay used: immunoSEQ multiplex PCR; TCRdb lists only in-frame clones, some missing. The table lists about 130,000 clones, around 70% of them singletons. This receptor was obtained from a human donor in good health. Sequencing used PBMCs. J is TRBJ2-1 and V is TRBV30; TRBD2 aligns across 12 bases. In DNA form, the CDR3 reads TGTGCCTCCAACCGTTTCCCTAGCGGGGGGGCCTATGAGCAGTTCTTC. Amino acid sequence: CASNRFPSGGAYEQFF.